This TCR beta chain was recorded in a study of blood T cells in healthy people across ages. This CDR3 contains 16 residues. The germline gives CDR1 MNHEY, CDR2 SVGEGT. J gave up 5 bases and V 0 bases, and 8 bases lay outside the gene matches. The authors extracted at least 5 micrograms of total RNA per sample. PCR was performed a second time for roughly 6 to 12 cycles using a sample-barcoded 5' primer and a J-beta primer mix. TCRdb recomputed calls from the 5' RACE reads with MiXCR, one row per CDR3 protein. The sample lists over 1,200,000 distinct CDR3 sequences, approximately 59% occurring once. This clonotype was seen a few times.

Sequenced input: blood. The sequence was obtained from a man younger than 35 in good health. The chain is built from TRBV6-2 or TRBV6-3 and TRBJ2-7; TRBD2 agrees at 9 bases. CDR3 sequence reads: CASSYSPTSGLDEQYF. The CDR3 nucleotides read TGTGCCAGCAGTTACTCGCCCACTAGCGGGCTGGACGAGCAGTACTTC.